The T cell receptor beta chain described here comes from a study of memory CD4+ T cells and cytomegalovirus serostatus. Generated by immunoSEQ multiplex PCR, the TCRdb table keeps only in-frame clones and is missing some. Seen here are some 50,000 clones, 60% to 85% observed once, and the top ten hold 0.5% to 0.65%. The sort gate was single viable CD3+CD4+CD8-CD45RO+ cells for memory CD4+ T cells. The CDR3 is 20 amino acids. With 5 bases removed from V and 3 bases from J, the gap between germline ends came to 30 bases. Sequenced input: memory CD4+ T cells from blood. The chain uses TRBV5-3 and TRBJ1-5; D unclear. TRBV5-3 is reported as an ORF; its role is uncertain. The clonotype comes from an adult in good health and CMV-seronegative. The CDR3 loop is CARSFVKRPTPRGFNQPQHF. In nucleotides, the CDR3 is TGTGCCAGAAGTTTCGTTAAACGCCCGACCCCTCGGGGATTCAATCAGCCCCAGCATTTT.